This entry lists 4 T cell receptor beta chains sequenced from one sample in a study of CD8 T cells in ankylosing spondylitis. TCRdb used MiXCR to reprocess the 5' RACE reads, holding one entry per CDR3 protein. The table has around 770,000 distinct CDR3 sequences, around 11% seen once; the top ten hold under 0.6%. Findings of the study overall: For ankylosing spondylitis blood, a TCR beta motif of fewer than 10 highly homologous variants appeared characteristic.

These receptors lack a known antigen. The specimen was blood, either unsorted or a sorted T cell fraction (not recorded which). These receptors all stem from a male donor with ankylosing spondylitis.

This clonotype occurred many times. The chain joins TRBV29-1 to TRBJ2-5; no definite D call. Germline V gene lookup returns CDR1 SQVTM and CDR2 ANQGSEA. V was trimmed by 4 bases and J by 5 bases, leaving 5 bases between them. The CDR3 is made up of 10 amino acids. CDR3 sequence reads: CSVGMETQYF. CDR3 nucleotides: TGCAGCGTTGGCATGGAGACCCAGTACTTC.

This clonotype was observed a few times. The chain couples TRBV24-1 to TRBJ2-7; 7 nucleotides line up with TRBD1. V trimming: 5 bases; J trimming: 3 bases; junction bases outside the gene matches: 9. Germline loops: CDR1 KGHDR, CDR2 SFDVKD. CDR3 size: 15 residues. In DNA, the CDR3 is TGTGCCACCAGTGGTCGACAGGGTGAGGACTACGAGCAGTACTTC. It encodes CATSGRQGEDYEQYF.

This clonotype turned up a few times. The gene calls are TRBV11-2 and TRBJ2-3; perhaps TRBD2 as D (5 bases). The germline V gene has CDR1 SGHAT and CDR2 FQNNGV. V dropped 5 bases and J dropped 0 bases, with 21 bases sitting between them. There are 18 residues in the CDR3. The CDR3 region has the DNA TGTGCCAGCAGCCCGAAGAGGGTTACTTTCGCGAGCACAGATACGCAGTATTTT. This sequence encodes CASSPKRVTFASTDTQYF.

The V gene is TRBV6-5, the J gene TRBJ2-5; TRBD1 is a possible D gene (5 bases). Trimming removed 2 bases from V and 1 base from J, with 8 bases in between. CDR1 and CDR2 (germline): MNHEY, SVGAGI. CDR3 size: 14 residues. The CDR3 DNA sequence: TGTGCCAGCAGTTACGGACAATTCCAAGAGACCCAGTACTTC. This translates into CASSYGQFQETQYF.